Below, one T cell receptor (beta chain) is given with its context. Its antigen is still unknown. The final CDR3 position lacks the conserved phenylalanine or tryptophan, pointing to a likely read error. Full-length variable regions came from constant-region reverse primers plus semi-nested Nested Universal Primer A PCR. TCRdb re-derived calls from the 5' RACE reads in MiXCR, one entry per CDR3 protein. The sample lists some 54,000 distinct CDR3 sequences; 17% were seen once. Overall study results and limits: Tumor memory CD4+ T cell TCR gene usage was found to cluster with blood and lymph node memory CD4+ cells and with lymph node naive CD4+ cells. Tumor Treg TCRs overlapped most with tumor naive CD4+ cells.

Germline V gene lookup returns CDR1 SGHRS and CDR2 YFSETQ. The CDR3 length is 16 residues. Germline trimming cut 0 bases from V and 1 base from J; bases unmatched to any gene: 4. Sequenced input: naive CD4+ T cells sorted from blood. Subset reported: naive CD4+ T cells, CD4+CD45RA+CD25-. This TCR was sampled from a female donor with breast cancer. The chain couples TRBV5-1 to TRBJ1-1, with 9 bases matching TRBD1. The CDR3 sequence is CASSLAGDRENTEAFL. CDR3 bases: TGCGCCAGCAGCTTGGCCGGGGACAGGGAGAACACTGAAGCTTTCCTT.